The source of this T cell receptor beta chain is a study of control samples from healthy donors and cancer patients. Germline lookup yields CDR1 MDHEN and CDR2 SYDVKM. The CDR3 totals 15 residues. The V and J ends lost 7 bases and 2 bases respectively, with 17 bases between them. This table comes from immunoSEQ multiplex PCR, and its TCRdb copy is limited to in-frame clones, with some not included. This sample has about 44,000 clones, with about 90% found just once. The specimen was PBMCs. This sequence joins TRBV28 and TRBJ1-1, with D unclear. This TCR was sampled from a woman aged 55-75 years with lung cancer. The chain's CDR3 is CASIYASLGNTEAFF. Written as DNA, the CDR3 is TGTGCCAGCATCTACGCGTCCCTCGGAAACACTGAAGCTTTCTTT.